This T cell receptor beta chain is from a study of CXCR3-negative and CXCR3-positive naive CD8 T cells. For the study at large: Summed over all libraries, TRB reads came to roughly 140 million, with about 1.5 +/- 0.3 million per library. Study findings and constraints: Naive CXCR3-negative cells resembled naive CXCR3-positive cells in TRBV-TRBJ usage; memory cells differed. Higher TRB CDR3 hydrophobicity marked CXCR3-positive naive cells relative to CXCR3-negative naive cells.

On this clonotype itself: Antigen specificity is unknown.

The authors made the TRB cDNA libraries by 5' RACE using UMI labels. From its re-call of the 5' RACE reads, TCRdb lists each CDR3 protein once, without DNA. This sample's table reports around 63,000 distinct CDR3 sequences. The CDR3 contains 15 residues. CDR1 and CDR2 (germline): LGHNT, FRNRAP. The chain couples TRBV12-5 to TRBJ1-2. Sequenced sample: naive CXCR3+ CD8+ T cells from blood. Subset specified: CD45RO-CCR7+CD27+CD95- naive CD8+ T cells expressing CXCR3 (TNR3+). The sequence derives from a human donor in good health. Some clones in this sample may be carry-over from other donors' samples. CDR3 protein: CASGSDRSLLYGYTF.